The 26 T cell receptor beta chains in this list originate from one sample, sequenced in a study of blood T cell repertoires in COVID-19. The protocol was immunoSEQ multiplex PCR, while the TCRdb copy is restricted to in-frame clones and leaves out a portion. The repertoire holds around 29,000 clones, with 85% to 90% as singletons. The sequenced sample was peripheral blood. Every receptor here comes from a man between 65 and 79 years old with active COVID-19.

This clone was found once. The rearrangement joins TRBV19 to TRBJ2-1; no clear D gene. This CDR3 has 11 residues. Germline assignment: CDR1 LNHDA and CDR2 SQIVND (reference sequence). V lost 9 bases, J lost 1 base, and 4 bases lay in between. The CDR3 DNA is TGTGCCAGCCAATCCTACAATGAGCAGTTCTTC. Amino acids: CASQSYNEQFF.

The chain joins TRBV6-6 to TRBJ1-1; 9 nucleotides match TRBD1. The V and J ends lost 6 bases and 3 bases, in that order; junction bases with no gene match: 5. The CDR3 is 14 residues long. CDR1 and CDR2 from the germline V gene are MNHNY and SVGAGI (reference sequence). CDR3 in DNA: TGTGCCAGCAGCTCGACAGGGGGGTACACTGAAGCTTTCTTT. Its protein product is CASSSTGGYTEAFF.

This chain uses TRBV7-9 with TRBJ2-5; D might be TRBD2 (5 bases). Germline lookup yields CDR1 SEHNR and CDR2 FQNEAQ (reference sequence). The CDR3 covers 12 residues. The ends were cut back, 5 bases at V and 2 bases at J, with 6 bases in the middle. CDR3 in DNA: TGTGCCAGCAGCCGGAGGCAAGAGACCCAGTACTTC. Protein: CASSRRQETQYF. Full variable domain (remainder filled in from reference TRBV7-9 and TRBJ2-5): DTGVSQNPRHKITKRGQNVTFRCDPISEHNRLYWYRQTLGQGPEFLTYFQNEAQLEKSRLLSDRFSAERPKGSFSTLEIQRTEQGDSAMYLCASSRRQETQYFGPGTRLLVL.

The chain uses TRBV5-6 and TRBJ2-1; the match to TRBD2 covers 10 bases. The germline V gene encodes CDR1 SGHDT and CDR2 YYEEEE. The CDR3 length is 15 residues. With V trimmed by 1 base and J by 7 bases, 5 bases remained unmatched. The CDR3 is CASSLLAGGGNEQFF. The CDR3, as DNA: TGTGCCAGCAGCTTGTTAGCGGGAGGCGGAAATGAGCAGTTCTTC. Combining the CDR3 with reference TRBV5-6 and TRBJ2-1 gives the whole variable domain DAGVTQSPTHLIKTRGQQVTLRCSPKSGHDTVSWYQQALGQGPQFIFQYYEEEERQRGNFPDRFSGHQFPNYSSELNVNALLLGDSALYLCASSLLAGGGNEQFFGPGTRLTVL.

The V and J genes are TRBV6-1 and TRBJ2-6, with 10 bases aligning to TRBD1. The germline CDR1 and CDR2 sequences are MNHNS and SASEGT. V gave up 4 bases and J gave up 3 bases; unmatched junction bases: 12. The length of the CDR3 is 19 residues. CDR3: CASSGGGQGRPGGANVLTF. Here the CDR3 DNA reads TGTGCCAGCAGTGGGGGGGGACAGGGGCGGCCGGGTGGGGCCAACGTCCTGACTTTC.

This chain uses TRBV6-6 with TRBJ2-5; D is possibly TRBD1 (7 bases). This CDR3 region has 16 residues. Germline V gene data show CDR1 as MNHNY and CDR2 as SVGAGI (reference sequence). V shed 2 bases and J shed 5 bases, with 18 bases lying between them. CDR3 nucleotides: TGTGCCAGCAGTTACCTGAGACAGGGAGGTGGGGAGACCCAGTACTTC. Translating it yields CASSYLRQGGGETQYF.

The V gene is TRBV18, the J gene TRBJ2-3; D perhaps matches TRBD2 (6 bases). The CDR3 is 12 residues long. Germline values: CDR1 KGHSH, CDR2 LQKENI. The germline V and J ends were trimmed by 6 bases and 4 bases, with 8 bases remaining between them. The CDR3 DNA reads TGTGCCAGCTCTTGGGAGGCAGATACGCAGTATTTT. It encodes CASSWEADTQYF. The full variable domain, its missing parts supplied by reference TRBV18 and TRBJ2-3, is NAGVMQNPRHLVRRRGQEARLRCSPMKGHSHVYWYRQLPEEGLKFMVYLQKENIIDESGMPKERFSAEFPKEGPSILRIQQVVRGDSAAYFCASSWEADTQYFGPGTRLTVL.

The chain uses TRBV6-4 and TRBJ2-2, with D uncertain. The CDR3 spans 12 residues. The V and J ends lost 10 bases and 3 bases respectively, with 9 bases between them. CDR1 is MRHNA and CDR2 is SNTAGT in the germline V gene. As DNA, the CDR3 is TGTGCCATCAAGCCGGACACCGGGGAGCTGTTTTTT. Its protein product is CAIKPDTGELFF.

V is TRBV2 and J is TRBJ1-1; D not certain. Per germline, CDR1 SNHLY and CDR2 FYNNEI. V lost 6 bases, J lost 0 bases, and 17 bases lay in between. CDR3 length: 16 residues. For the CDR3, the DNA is TGTGCCAGCAGGATAGGAAGGACTCACATGAACACTGAAGCTTTCTTT. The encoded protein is CASRIGRTHMNTEAFF.

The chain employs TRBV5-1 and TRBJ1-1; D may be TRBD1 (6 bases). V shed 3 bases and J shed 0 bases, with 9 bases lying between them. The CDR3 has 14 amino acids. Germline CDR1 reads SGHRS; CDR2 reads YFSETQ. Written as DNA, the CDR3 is TGCGCCAGCAGCTCAGACAGGATGAACACTGAAGCTTTCTTT. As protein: CASSSDRMNTEAFF.

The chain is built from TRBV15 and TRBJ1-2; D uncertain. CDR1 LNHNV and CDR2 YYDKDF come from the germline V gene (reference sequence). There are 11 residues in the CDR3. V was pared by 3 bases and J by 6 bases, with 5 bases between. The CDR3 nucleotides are TGTGCCACCAGCAGGGGCCATGGCTACACCTTC. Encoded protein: CATSRGHGYTF.

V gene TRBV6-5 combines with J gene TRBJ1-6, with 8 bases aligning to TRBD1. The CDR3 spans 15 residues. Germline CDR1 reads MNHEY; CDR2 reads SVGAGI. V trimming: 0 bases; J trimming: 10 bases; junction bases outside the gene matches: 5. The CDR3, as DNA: TGTGCCAGCAGTTACTCTGGACAGGGATGGTCACCCCTCCACTTT. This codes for CASSYSGQGWSPLHF.

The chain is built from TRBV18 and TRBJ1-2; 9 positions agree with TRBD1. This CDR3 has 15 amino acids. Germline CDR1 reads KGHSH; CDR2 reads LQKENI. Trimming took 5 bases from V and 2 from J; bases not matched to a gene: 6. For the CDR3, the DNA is TGTGCCAGCTCATCCGGGACAGGGAGAAACTATGGCTACACCTTC. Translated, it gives CASSSGTGRNYGYTF.

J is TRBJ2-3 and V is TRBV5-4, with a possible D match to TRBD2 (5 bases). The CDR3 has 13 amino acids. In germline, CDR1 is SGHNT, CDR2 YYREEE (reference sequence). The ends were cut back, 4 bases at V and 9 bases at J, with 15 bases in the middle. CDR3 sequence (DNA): TGTGCCAGCAGCGCGGGTGAGGTAGGGACGCAGTATTTT. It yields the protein CASSAGEVGTQYF.

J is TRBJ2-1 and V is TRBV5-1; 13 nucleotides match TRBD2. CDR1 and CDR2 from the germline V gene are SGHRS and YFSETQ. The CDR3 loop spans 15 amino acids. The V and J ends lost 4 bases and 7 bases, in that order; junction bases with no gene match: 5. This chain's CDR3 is CASSPGLAGTNEQFF. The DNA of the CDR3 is TGCGCCAGCAGCCCGGGACTAGCGGGAACAAATGAGCAGTTCTTC.

The CDR3 protein is CASSPQRGGSTDTQYF. For the CDR3, the DNA is TGTGCCAGCAGCCCCCAACGCGGCGGGAGCACAGATACGCAGTATTTT. This chain uses TRBV5-4 with TRBJ2-3; D possibly corresponds to TRBD2 (5 bases). The CDR3 is 16 amino acids. Germline V gives CDR1 SGHNT, CDR2 YYREEE (reference sequence). Between the trimmed V and J ends, which lost 4 bases and 0 bases, there was a span of 15 bases.

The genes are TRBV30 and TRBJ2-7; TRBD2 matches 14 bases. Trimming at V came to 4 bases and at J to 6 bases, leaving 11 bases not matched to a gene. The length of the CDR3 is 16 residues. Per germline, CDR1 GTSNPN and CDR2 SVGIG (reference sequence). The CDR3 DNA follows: TGTGCCTGGACATCGACTAGCGGGAGGGCCTCTTTCGAGCAGTACTTC. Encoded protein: CAWTSTSGRASFEQYF.

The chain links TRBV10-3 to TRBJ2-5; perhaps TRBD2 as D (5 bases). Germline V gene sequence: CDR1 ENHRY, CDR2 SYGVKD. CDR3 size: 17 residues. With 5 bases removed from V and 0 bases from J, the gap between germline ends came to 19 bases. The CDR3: CAISQQPGMGYQETQYF. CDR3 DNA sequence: TGTGCCATCAGTCAACAACCGGGGATGGGGTACCAAGAGACCCAGTACTTC.

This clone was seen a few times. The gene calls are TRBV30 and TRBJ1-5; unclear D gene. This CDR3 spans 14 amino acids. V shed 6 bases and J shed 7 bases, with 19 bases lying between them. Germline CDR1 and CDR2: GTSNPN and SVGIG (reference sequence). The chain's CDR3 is CACPRRREGQPQHF. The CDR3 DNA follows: TGTGCCTGTCCCCGGCGGAGGGAGGGCCAGCCCCAGCATTTT.

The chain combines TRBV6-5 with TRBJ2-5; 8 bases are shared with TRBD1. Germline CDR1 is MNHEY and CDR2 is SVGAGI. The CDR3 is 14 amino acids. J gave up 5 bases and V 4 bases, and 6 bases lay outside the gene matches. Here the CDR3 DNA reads TGTGCCAGCAGTTCCGGACAGGGCTGGGAGACCCAGTACTTC. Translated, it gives CASSSGQGWETQYF.

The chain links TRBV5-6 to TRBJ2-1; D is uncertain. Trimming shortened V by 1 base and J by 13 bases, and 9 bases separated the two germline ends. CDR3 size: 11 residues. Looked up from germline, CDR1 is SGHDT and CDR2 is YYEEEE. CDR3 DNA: TGTGCCAGCAGCTTGACTATCGTACAGTTCTTC. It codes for CASSLTIVQFF.

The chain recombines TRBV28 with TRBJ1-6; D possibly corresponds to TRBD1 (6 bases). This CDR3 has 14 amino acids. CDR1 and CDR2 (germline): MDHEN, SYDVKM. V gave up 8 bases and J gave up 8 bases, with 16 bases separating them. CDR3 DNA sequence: TGTGCCAGCCTTACAACAGGGTCTGATTCACCCCTCCACTTT. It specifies CASLTTGSDSPLHF.

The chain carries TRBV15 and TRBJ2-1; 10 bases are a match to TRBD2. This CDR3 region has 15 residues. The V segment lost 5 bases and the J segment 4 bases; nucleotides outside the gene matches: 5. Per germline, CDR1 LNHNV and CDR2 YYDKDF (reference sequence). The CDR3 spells CATSGSGRPYNEQFF. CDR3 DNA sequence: TGTGCCACCAGCGGTAGCGGGAGGCCGTACAATGAGCAGTTCTTC.

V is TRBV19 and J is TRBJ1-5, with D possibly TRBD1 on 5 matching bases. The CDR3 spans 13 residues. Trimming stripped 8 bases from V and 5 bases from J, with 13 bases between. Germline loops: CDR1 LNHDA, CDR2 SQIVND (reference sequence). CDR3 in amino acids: CASSDSIHQPQHF. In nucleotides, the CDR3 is TGTGCCAGTTCTGACAGTATACATCAGCCCCAGCATTTT.

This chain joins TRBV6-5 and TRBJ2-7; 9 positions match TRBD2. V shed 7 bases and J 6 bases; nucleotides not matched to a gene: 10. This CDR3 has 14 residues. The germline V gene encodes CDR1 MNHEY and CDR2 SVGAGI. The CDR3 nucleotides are TGTGCCAGCACTGCCCGGAGACTAGCGGTCGAGCAGTACTTC. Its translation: CASTARRLAVEQYF.

The DNA of the CDR3 is TGTGCCAGCAGCTTACGGCAGGGGGACACTGAAGCTTTCTTT. Translated, it gives CASSLRQGDTEAFF. The chain has TRBV7-6 and TRBJ1-1; 7 bases map to TRBD1. The trim removed 2 bases at V and 3 bases at J, leaving 3 bases unmatched. The CDR3 totals 14 residues. Germline CDR1 and CDR2: SGHVS and FNYEAQ.